This TCR beta chain was sequenced during a study of T cells in localized non-small cell lung cancer. The germline gives CDR1 MNHEY, CDR2 SMNVEV (reference sequence). The trim removed 4 bases at V and 6 bases at J, leaving 9 bases unmatched. The CDR3 has 16 residues. Broader study findings: Paired adjacent lung recovered a median around 59 of the top 100 tumor clones. Elevated blood T cell density was associated with longer overall survival.

Sequencing was performed with immunoSEQ multiplex PCR; in TCRdb, only in-frame clones are kept and a portion is missing. The profile shows fewer than 35,000 clones, 94% of them singletons. As for this clone: The antigen is undetermined.

The TCR comes from a woman aged 35 to 69 with stage I lung adenocarcinoma. The gene calls are TRBV27 and TRBJ1-5; 10 nucleotides match TRBD1. This sample comprised peripheral blood, obtained before any cancer treatment. CDR3 loop: CASSSVPGQGFQPQHF. CDR3 nucleotides: TGTGCCAGCAGTTCAGTACCGGGACAGGGGTTTCAGCCCCAGCATTTT.